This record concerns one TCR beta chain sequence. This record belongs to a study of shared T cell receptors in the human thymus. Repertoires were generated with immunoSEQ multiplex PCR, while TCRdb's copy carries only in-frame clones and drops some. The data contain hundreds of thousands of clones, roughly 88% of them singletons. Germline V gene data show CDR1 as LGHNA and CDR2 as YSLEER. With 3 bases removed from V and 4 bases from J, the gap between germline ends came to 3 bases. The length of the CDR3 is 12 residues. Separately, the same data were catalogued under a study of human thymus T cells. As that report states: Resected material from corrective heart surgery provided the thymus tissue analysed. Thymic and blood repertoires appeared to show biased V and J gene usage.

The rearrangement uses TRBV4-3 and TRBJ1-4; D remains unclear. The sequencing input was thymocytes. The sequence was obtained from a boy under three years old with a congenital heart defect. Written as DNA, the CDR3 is TGCGCCAGCAGCCACATTAATGAAAAACTGTTTTTT. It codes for CASSHINEKLFF.